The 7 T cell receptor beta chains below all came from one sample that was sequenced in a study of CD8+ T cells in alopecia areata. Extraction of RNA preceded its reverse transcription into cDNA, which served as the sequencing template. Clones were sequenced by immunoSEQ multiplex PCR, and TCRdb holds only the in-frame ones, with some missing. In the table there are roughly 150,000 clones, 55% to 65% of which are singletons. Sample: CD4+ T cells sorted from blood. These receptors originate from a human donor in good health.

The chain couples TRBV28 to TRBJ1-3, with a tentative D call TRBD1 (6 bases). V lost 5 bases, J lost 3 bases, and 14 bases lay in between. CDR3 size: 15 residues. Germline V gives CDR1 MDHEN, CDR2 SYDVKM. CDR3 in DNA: TGTGCCAGCAGTGGGCGGGGGGGCTTTGGAAACACCATATATTTT. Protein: CASSGRGGFGNTIYF.

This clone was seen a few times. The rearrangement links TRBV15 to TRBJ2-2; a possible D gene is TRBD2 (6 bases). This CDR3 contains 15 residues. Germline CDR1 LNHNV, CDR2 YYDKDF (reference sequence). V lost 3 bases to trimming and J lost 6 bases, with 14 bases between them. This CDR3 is CATSRRGLISGELFF. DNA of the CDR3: TGTGCCACCAGCAGGAGGGGACTGATTTCCGGGGAGCTGTTTTTT.

The CDR3 loop is CASSVDVSTEAFF. CDR3 in DNA: TGTGCCAGCAGCGTAGATGTGAGCACTGAAGCTTTCTTT. V gene TRBV9 combines with J gene TRBJ1-1; unclear D gene. The V end lost 0 bases, the J end lost 4 bases, and 7 bases lay between the germline ends. Germline loops: CDR1 SGDLS, CDR2 YYNGEE. The CDR3 sequence is 13 residues long.

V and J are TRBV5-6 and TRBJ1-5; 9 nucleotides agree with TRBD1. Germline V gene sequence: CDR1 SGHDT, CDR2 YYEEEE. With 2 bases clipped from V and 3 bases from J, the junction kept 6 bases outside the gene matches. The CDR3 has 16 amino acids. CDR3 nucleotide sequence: TGTGCCAGCAGCTTTACCGGGACAGGGAACAATCAGCCCCAGCATTTT. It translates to CASSFTGTGNNQPQHF.

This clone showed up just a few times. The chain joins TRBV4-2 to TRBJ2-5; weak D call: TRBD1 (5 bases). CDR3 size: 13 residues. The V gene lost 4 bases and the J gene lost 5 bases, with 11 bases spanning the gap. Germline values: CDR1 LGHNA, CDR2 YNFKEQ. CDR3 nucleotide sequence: TGTGCCAGCAGCCCGACAGAATGGGAGACCCAGTACTTC. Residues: CASSPTEWETQYF.

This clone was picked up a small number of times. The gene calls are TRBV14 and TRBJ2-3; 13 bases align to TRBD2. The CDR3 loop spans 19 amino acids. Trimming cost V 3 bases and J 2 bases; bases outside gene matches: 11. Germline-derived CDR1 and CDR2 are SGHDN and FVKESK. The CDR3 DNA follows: TGTGCCAGCAGCCATTCTAGGACTAGCGGGAGCGGCACCACAGATACGCAGTATTTT. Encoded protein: CASSHSRTSGSGTTDTQYF.

CDR3 residues: CASSYRDRGEPQHF. Here the CDR3 DNA reads TGTGCCAGCAGTTACCGTGACAGGGGTGAGCCCCAGCATTTT. The chain employs TRBV6-6 and TRBJ1-5, with 8 bases lining up with TRBD1. Germline CDR1 MNHNY, CDR2 SVGAGI (reference sequence). The CDR3 runs to 14 residues. V was pared by 2 bases and J by 8 bases, with 5 bases of the junction left unmatched.